This T cell receptor (beta chain) is from a study of identical twins. Study-wide points: Models underestimated out-of-frame TCR alpha sharing in monozygotic twins.

A template switching step contributed a universal primer site, while unique molecular identifiers were present in the cDNA. TCRdb reprocessed the 5' RACE reads with MiXCR, giving one entry per CDR3 protein. This table has 460,000 or so distinct CDR3 sequences, over 12% appearing once. All donors comprised healthy Caucasians. This clonotype was counted a few times. Its antigen is not identified. CDR1 is SNHLY, CDR2 FYNNEI, per germline. This CDR3 comprises 16 residues. V lost 7 bases and J lost 2; bases outside the gene matches: 14. This sample was shared with a second study, whose subject was yellow fever vaccine responses in identical twins. As reported in that work: Each twin's T cell response to the vaccine was reported to look partly convergent and partly personalized.

The TCR sequence derives from a woman aged 18-35 years in good health. The chain is built from TRBV2 and TRBJ2-7; TRBD1 agrees at 7 bases. Sequencing input: CD4+ T cells sorted from blood. The CDR3 DNA follows: TGTGCCAGCAAAACTCTCCAGACAGGGAGCCCCTACGAGCAGTACTTC. Translated, it gives CASKTLQTGSPYEQYF.